This T cell receptor beta chain was observed in a study of shared clonotypes between healthy human individuals. This CDR3 has 14 amino acids. V was shortened by 0 bases and J by 7 bases, with 14 bases between the two germline ends. Germline assignment: CDR1 SGDLS and CDR2 YYNGEE. There are a few counts of this clone. Every immunoSEQ plate was one replicate of a subset's evenly spread DNA. Method: immunoSEQ multiplex PCR; TCRdb's copy keeps in-frame clones and lacks some. The sample lists some 240,000 clones, 60% to 70% occurring once. This TCR came from a man under 40 in good health. The V gene is TRBV9, the J gene TRBJ2-7; D perhaps matches TRBD2 (5 bases). Sequenced input: memory CD4+ T cells sorted from blood. Subset meaning: CD45RA-negative fraction. CDR3 DNA sequence: TGTGCCAGCAGCGTAGGGCCTGGATCGGGGGAGCAGTACTTC. Translation: CASSVGPGSGEQYF.